Described below is a single T cell receptor (beta chain) sequence and its context. Its antigen is undetermined. The sample has other DNA sequences that encode this CDR3 too. These data are taken from a study of T cell responses to AZD1222 COVID-19 vaccine. Study results and caveats: Repertoire collection took place solely once the T cell response had peaked. Females made up more of the donors, who were largely white British, and clonal diversity may have come out too low. Two AZD1222 doses significantly raised spike-specific TCR breadth and depth over controls.

Repertoires were generated with immunoSEQ multiplex PCR, while TCRdb's copy carries only in-frame clones and drops some. The table includes 100,000 to 150,000 clones, roughly 84% detected once. Trimming stripped 5 bases from V and 4 bases from J, with 15 bases between. The length of the CDR3 is 14 residues. Germline V gene lookup returns CDR1 MNHEY and CDR2 SMNVEV (reference sequence). The receptor comes from an adult in good health. The V and J genes are TRBV27 and TRBJ2-7, with D tentatively TRBD2 (6 bases). The specimen was peripheral blood, collected on day 0 of AZD1222 vaccination. The CDR3 DNA is TGTGCCAGCAGTCCCACCGGGGGAGGATACGAGCAGTACTTC. This translates into CASSPTGGGYEQYF.